Below are 29 T cell receptor beta chains sequenced from a single sample in a study of shared clonotypes between healthy human individuals. Only in-frame clones appear in the TCRdb table, and some are missing; sequencing was by immunoSEQ multiplex PCR. The sample has approximately 440,000 clones, more than 70% seen once. Sequenced sample: PBMCs. The receptors originated from a woman in her forties in good health. Some clones in this sample may be carry-over from other donors' samples.

With respect to this clone: It is likely a read error: a sequence one base away is far more abundant. The chain uses TRBV4-1 and TRBJ2-7, with TRBD2 identical over 7 bases. The CDR3 runs to 16 residues. With V trimmed by 4 bases and J by 4 bases, 13 bases remained unmatched. The germline CDR1 and CDR2 sequences are MGHRA and YSYEKL. DNA of the CDR3: TGCGCCAGCAGCCGCCAAGGTCTAGCGGTATCTTACGAGCAGTACTTC. Translating gives CASSRQGLAVSYEQYF.

As to this clone: A far bigger clonotype differs at one base, so this is likely a read error. This sample includes further DNA sequences coding for the same CDR3. The CDR3 DNA sequence: TGTGCCTGGAGCAATACTTACAAGTCTAAACAGTACTTC. As protein: CAWSNTYKSKQYF. The chain is built from TRBV30 and TRBJ2-7; D gene uncertain. V was cut by 3 bases and J by 10 bases, with 19 bases left in between. Looked up from germline, CDR1 is GTSNPN and CDR2 is SVGIG (reference sequence). The CDR3 has 13 residues.

The chain links TRBV7-3 to TRBJ2-7; possibly TRBD1 or TRBD2 for D (5 bases each). This CDR3 comprises 15 residues. Germline V CDR1 and CDR2: SGHTA, FQGTGA. The germline V and J ends were trimmed by 1 base and 5 bases, with 15 bases remaining between them. CDR3 protein: CASSLRGAAVDEQYF. DNA of the CDR3: TGTGCCAGCAGCTTAAGAGGGGCCGCCGTGGACGAGCAGTACTTC. Full variable domain (outside the CDR3, taken from reference TRBV7-3 and TRBJ2-7): GAGVSQTPSNKVTEKGKYVELRCDPISGHTALYWYRQSLGQGPEFLIYFQGTGAADDSGLPNDRFFAVRPEGSVSTLKIQRTERGDSAVYLCASSLRGAAVDEQYFGPGTRLTVT.

This chain connects TRBV2 to TRBJ1-4; a weak D match, TRBD1 (5 bases). The V gene lost 8 bases and the J gene lost 0 bases, with 28 bases spanning the gap. Per the germline V gene, CDR1 is SNHLY and CDR2 is FYNNEI. The CDR3 is 20 residues long. As DNA, the CDR3 is TGTGCCAGCTTCGGCAGGGTAAAGGAGGGCCCTGTTGCAACTAATGAAAAACTGTTTTTT. Translation gives CASFGRVKEGPVATNEKLFF.

The chain joins TRBV18 to TRBJ2-5; TRBD1 aligns across 7 bases. The J call may be in error: the DNA end matches TRBJ2-7 better. CDR1 and CDR2 from the germline V gene are KGHSH and LQKENI. CDR3 length: 16 residues. In DNA form, the CDR3 reads TGTGCCAGCTCATCTCGACCGACAGGGATCACCTACGAGCAGTACTTC. Its translation is CASSSRPTGITYEQYF.

The chain couples TRBV28 to TRBJ1-5; tentatively, D is TRBD1 (6 bases). This CDR3 is built from 15 residues. Germline CDR1 and CDR2: MDHEN and SYDVKM. The V end was cut by 6 bases, the J end by 5 bases, with 17 bases between. The CDR3 is CASSQDEGGHQPQHF. CDR3 nucleotides: TGTGCCAGCAGCCAAGATGAGGGGGGCCATCAGCCCCAGCATTTT. The variable domain in full, with the rest retrieved from reference TRBV28 and TRBJ1-5, is DVKVTQSSRYLVKRTGEKVFLECVQDMDHENMFWYRQDPGLGLRLIYFSYDVKMKEKGDIPEGYSVSREKKERFSLILESASTNQTSMYLCASSQDEGGHQPQHFGDGTRLSIL.

This clone was seen only a few times. The V gene is TRBV5-1, the J gene TRBJ2-2; a possible D gene is TRBD1 (6 bases). The germline V gene encodes CDR1 SGHRS and CDR2 YFSETQ. The CDR3 loop spans 16 amino acids. V gave up 3 bases and J gave up 0 bases, with 12 bases separating them. CDR3 loop: CASSWTGTTNTGELFF. CDR3 DNA sequence: TGCGCCAGCAGCTGGACCGGGACAACGAACACCGGGGAGCTGTTTTTT.

As concerns this clone: This likely traces to a read error, being one base from a far larger clone. The CDR3 DNA is TGTGCCTGGAGTGTTACGGGGTGCTCTGGGGCCAACGTCCTGACTTTC. The encoded protein is CAWSVTGCSGANVLTF. The gene calls are TRBV30 and TRBJ2-6; tentatively, D is TRBD2 (5 bases). The germline CDR1 and CDR2 sequences are GTSNPN and SVGIG (reference sequence). V was pared by 0 bases and J by 0 bases, with 9 bases between. The CDR3 extends over 16 amino acids.

On this clone: Its ends do not fully match the called genes, so a read error is possible. The chain uses TRBV7-2 and TRBJ2-7; 13 positions agree with TRBD2. The CDR3 extends over 16 amino acids. CDR1 SGHTA and CDR2 FQGNSA come from the germline V gene. As DNA, the CDR3 is TGTGCCAGCAGCTTAGAAGGACTAGCGGGAGTTGGTGAGCAGCACTTC. This gives the protein CASSLEGLAGVGEQHF.

With respect to this clone: A much larger clone lies a single base off, so this may be a read error. This specimen includes other DNA sequences encoding the same CDR3. The chain uses TRBV4-3 and TRBJ2-3; perhaps TRBD1 as D (6 bases). Between the trimmed V and J ends, which lost 4 bases and 4 bases, there was a span of 18 bases. Germline CDR1 reads LGHNA; CDR2 reads YSLEER. The CDR3 extends over 16 amino acids. CDR3 region: CASSPGQGYSADTQYF. The CDR3 region has the DNA TGCGCCAGCAGCCCAGGGCAGGGGTACAGCGCAGATACGCAGTATTTT.

For the CDR3, the DNA is TGTGCCAGTAGTATCACCCCGAGGGGGGAGACCCAGTACTTC. It codes for CASSITPRGETQYF. The rearrangement joins TRBV19 to TRBJ2-5; D possibly corresponds to TRBD1 (6 bases). The CDR3 is 14 amino acids. Germline V gives CDR1 LNHDA, CDR2 SQIVND (reference sequence). Trimming removed 3 bases from V and 5 bases from J, with 13 bases in between.

The chain has TRBV18 and TRBJ2-5; perhaps TRBD2 as D (5 bases). Deletions cut 3 bases from V and 5 bases from J, with 7 bases between. Germline CDR1 KGHSH, CDR2 LQKENI. CDR3 length: 12 amino acids. This CDR3 reads CASSPSGETQYF. CDR3 nucleotides: TGTGCCAGCTCACCCTCGGGGGAGACCCAGTACTTC.

This chain joins TRBV30 and TRBJ2-7; unclear D gene. The CDR3 totals 12 residues. With 0 bases removed from V and 7 bases from J, the gap between germline ends came to 10 bases. From germline, CDR1 is GTSNPN and CDR2 SVGIG (reference sequence). CDR3 coding DNA: TGTGCCTGGAGTGTACTGGGCAAGGAGCAGTACTTC. Protein product: CAWSVLGKEQYF. The full variable domain, its missing parts supplied by reference TRBV30 and TRBJ2-7, is SQTIHQWPATLVQPVGSPLSLECTVEGTSNPNLYWYRQAAGRGLQLLFYSVGIGQISSEVPQNLSASRPQDRQFILSSKKLLLSDSGFYLCAWSVLGKEQYFGPGTRLTVT.

V and J are TRBV9 and TRBJ1-1; perhaps TRBD1 as D (6 bases). Trimming stripped 7 bases from V and 14 bases from J, with 30 bases between. Germline-derived CDR1 and CDR2 are SGDLS and YYNGEE. This CDR3 is built from 15 residues. CDR3 nucleotides: TGTGCCAGCGCCCGAATTATGGGGGGGCGCCGCTCTTTGTTCTTT. Its translation: CASARIMGGRRSLFF.

The V call is TRBV29-1, the J call TRBJ2-7, with D perhaps matching TRBD2 (6 bases). Germline CDR1 is SQVTM and CDR2 is ANQGSEA. Deletions cut 4 bases from V and 2 bases from J, with 24 bases between. This CDR3 comprises 17 residues. For the CDR3, the DNA is TGCAGCGTTGCCAAAGGGTCGGACTATTCCTCAACCTACGAGCAGTACTTC. Amino acids: CSVAKGSDYSSTYEQYF.

The chain links TRBV2 to TRBJ2-3; possible D gene TRBD1, 5 bases. Per the germline V gene, CDR1 is SNHLY and CDR2 is FYNNEI. V dropped 6 bases and J dropped 5 bases, with 9 bases sitting between them. The CDR3 runs 12 residues. CDR3: CASRSRGDTQYF. CDR3 bases: TGTGCCAGCAGGAGTAGGGGAGATACGCAGTATTTT.

V gene TRBV19 combines with J gene TRBJ2-2; D gene ambiguous. With 5 bases removed from V and 9 bases from J, the gap between germline ends came to 13 bases. Germline CDR1 and CDR2: LNHDA and SQIVND (reference sequence). This CDR3 has 13 residues. In DNA form, the CDR3 reads TGTGCCAGTAGTGGGCTTTCCAGGAGGGAGCTGTTTTTT. This translates into CASSGLSRRELFF. Full variable domain (outside the CDR3, taken from reference TRBV19 and TRBJ2-2): DGGITQSPKYLFRKEGQNVTLSCEQNLNHDAMYWYRQDPGQGLRLIYYSQIVNDFQKGDIAEGYSVSREKKESFPLTVTSAQKNPTAFYLCASSGLSRRELFFGEGSRLTVL.

The chain recombines TRBV18 with TRBJ1-3; TRBD1 aligns across 10 bases. CDR3 length equals 17 residues. J gave up 4 bases and V 3 bases, and 9 bases lay outside the gene matches. The germline CDR1 and CDR2 sequences are KGHSH and LQKENI. CDR3 sequence: CASSPPGTGDLGNTIYF. CDR3 coding DNA: TGTGCCAGCTCACCTCCCGGGACAGGGGACTTAGGAAACACCATATATTTT.

The chain is built from TRBV7-2 and TRBJ2-3; no clear D. The germline V gene has CDR1 SGHTA and CDR2 FQGNSA. V lost 5 bases and J 6 bases, leaving 9 bases between the germline ends. The CDR3 covers 12 residues. CDR3 coding DNA: TGTGCCAGCAGCCTACCCTCGGATACGCAGTATTTT. It codes for CASSLPSDTQYF. Filled out from reference TRBV7-2 and TRBJ2-3, the complete variable domain reads GAGVSQSPSNKVTEKGKDVELRCDPISGHTALYWYRQSLGQGLEFLIYFQGNSAPDKSGLPSDRFSAERTGGSVSTLTIQRTQQEDSAVYLCASSLPSDTQYFGPGTRLTVL.

The chain links TRBV27 to TRBJ2-1; 8 positions match TRBD2. CDR1 is MNHEY, CDR2 SMNVEV, per germline (reference sequence). Losses at the gene ends were 4 bases for V and 9 bases for J; bases not matched to a gene: 2. This CDR3 spans 12 amino acids. In nucleotides, the CDR3 is TGTGCCAGCAGTTACCTAGCGGGTGAGCAGTTCTTC. Translating gives CASSYLAGEQFF.

V is TRBV29-1 and J is TRBJ2-1, with D unclear. This CDR3 region has 14 residues. Germline CDR1 and CDR2: SQVTM and ANQGSEA. Trimming pared 2 bases from V and 5 bases from J, leaving 13 bases between. CDR3 nucleotide sequence: TGCAGCGTTGAAAAGGATATAGGGAACAATGAGCAGTTCTTC. Residues: CSVEKDIGNNEQFF.

This clone was seen just once. A much more abundant neighbour one base away suggests this may be a read error. CDR3 residues: CASSFSEQFF. The DNA of the CDR3 is TGTGCCAGCAGTTTCAGTGAGCAGTTCTTC. The J gene is TRBJ2-1, the V gene TRBV28; D is undetermined. This CDR3 comprises 10 residues. V gave up 3 bases and J gave up 9 bases, with 3 bases separating them. The germline V gene has CDR1 MDHEN and CDR2 SYDVKM.

The chain uses TRBV7-9 and TRBJ2-1; 8 bases fit TRBD2. Looked up from germline, CDR1 is SEHNR and CDR2 is FQNEAQ (reference sequence). There are 16 residues in the CDR3. With V trimmed by 1 base and J by 0 bases, 2 bases remained unmatched. The CDR3 DNA follows: TGTGCCAGCAGCTTAGGGAGCGGGGGCTCCTACAATGAGCAGTTCTTC. It codes for CASSLGSGGSYNEQFF.

The V and J genes are TRBV5-1 and TRBJ1-2, with no clear D. This CDR3 has 16 residues. CDR1 and CDR2 from the germline V gene are SGHRS and YFSETQ. V was shortened by 0 bases and J by 6 bases, with 18 bases between the two germline ends. The CDR3 DNA reads as TGCGCCAGCAGCTTGGGTAGCGGGCAGCCAGAGAATGGCTACACCTTC. As protein: CASSLGSGQPENGYTF.

This CDR3 is CAISETGEWADTEAFF. Written as DNA, the CDR3 is TGTGCCATCAGTGAGACAGGGGAATGGGCGGACACTGAAGCTTTCTTT. The chain recombines TRBV10-3 with TRBJ1-1, with 7 nucleotides matching TRBD1. The junction had 9 bases not matched to a gene; V was cut back by 2 bases and J by 3 bases. CDR1 and CDR2 from the germline V gene are ENHRY and SYGVKD. This CDR3 region has 16 residues.

This clone was found once. The chain links TRBV7-9 to TRBJ2-2; unclear D gene. This CDR3 comprises 15 residues. Trimming cost V 3 bases and J 0 bases, with 8 bases left between them. CDR1 is SEHNR and CDR2 is FQNEAQ in the germline V gene (reference sequence). The CDR3 bases are TGTGCCAGCAGCTTCAGATTCGCGAACACCGGGGAGCTGTTTTTT. Encoded protein: CASSFRFANTGELFF.

CDR3 sequence (DNA): TGCGCCAGCAGCTTGGGGCCCCGGGGGTCTGGAAACACCATATATTTT. This codes for CASSLGPRGSGNTIYF. The V call is TRBV5-1, the J call TRBJ1-3, with D perhaps matching TRBD1 (5 bases). V was shortened by 0 bases and J by 1 base, with 11 bases between the two germline ends. CDR3 length: 16 amino acids. Germline CDR1 and CDR2: SGHRS and YFSETQ.

CDR3 sequence reads: CASSLGTDSGNTIYF. CDR3 DNA: TGCGCCAGCAGCTTGGGGACAGACTCTGGAAACACCATATATTTT. The V and J genes are TRBV5-1 and TRBJ1-3; D is perhaps TRBD1 (6 bases). CDR3 length equals 15 residues. The ends were cut back, 0 bases at V and 0 bases at J, with 7 bases in the middle. Germline V CDR1 and CDR2: SGHRS, YFSETQ.

The chain couples TRBV27 to TRBJ2-1, with 15 bases fitting TRBD2. The CDR3 is 18 amino acids. V trimming: 5 bases; J trimming: 8 bases; junction bases outside the gene matches: 13. CDR1 and CDR2 from the germline V gene are MNHEY and SMNVEV (reference sequence). CDR3 sequence (DNA): TGTGCCAGCAGTCGAAAAACGGGACTAGCGGGAGGATGGGATGAGCAGTTCTTC. Protein product: CASSRKTGLAGGWDEQFF.